These T cell receptor beta chains were read from a single sample in a study of neurological immune-mediated disorders. TCRdb re-called the 5' RACE reads with MiXCR, one entry per CDR3 protein. Of 30,000 to 45,000 distinct CDR3 sequences in the sample, more than 9% were seen once. The sequenced sample consisted of CD4+ T cells from blood. The receptor set was obtained from a woman in her twenties or thirties with HTLV-1-associated myelopathy (HAM/TSP). The CDR3 runs from the conserved cysteine through the conserved F or W. D genes are given only for firm matches. Rows give clone size only sometimes, using once, few, many, or a class for an expanded clone.

cdr3_aa	cdr3_nt	clone_size	v_call	j_call	d_call
CASSDQGAYNEQFF	TGTGCCAGCAGTGACCAGGGGGCCTACAATGAGCAGTTCTTC	many	TRBV6-1	TRBJ2-1	TRBD1
CASSPGTLSGNTIYF	TGTGCCAGCTCACCGGGGACGCTCTCTGGAAACACCATATATTTT	-	TRBV18	TRBJ1-3	-
CATTPGGSDTQYF	TGTGCCACCACCCCCGGGGGTTCAGATACGCAGTATTTT	many	TRBV24-1	TRBJ2-3	-
CASSESGSVVYGYTF	TGTGCCAGCAGTGAATCCGGGAGTGTCGTCTATGGCTACACCTTC	-	TRBV2	TRBJ1-2	-
CASSFAGGQETQYF	TGTGCCAGCAGCTTCGCCGGGGGCCAAGAGACCCAGTACTTC	many	TRBV7-2	TRBJ2-5	-
CSARDGGYEQYF	TGCAGTGCCAGGGACGGGGGTTACGAGCAGTACTTC	-	TRBV20-1	TRBJ2-7	-
CASSPGTGAGGTPAFF	TGTGCCAGCAGTCCCGGGACAGGGGCCGGGGGGACCCCGGCTTTCTTT	many	TRBV6-5	TRBJ1-1	TRBD1
CASSLSGGVYNEQFF	TGCGCCAGCAGCCTTAGCGGGGGGGTTTACAATGAGCAGTTCTTC	many	TRBV5-1	TRBJ2-1	TRBD2
CASSLEPFNYGYTF	TGTGCCAGCAGCTTGGAACCCTTTAACTATGGCTACACCTTC	medium-sized	TRBV5-5	TRBJ1-2	-
CASSLVGGWNSYEQYF	TGTGCCAGCAGTTTAGTTGGTGGGTGGAACTCCTACGAGCAGTACTTC	-	TRBV28	TRBJ2-7	-